This T cell receptor (beta chain) came from a study of regulatory T cells in long-lasting Graves disease. Per the germline V gene, CDR1 is GTSNPN and CDR2 is SVGIG (reference sequence). Trimming cost V 0 bases and J 3 bases; bases outside gene matches: 1. This CDR3 is 13 amino acids long. Time point in this sample: newly diagnosed GD, antithyroid drugs for less than 3 months. PBMC RNA served as the TCR library source. HTBI primers from iRepertoire and Arm-PCR of CDR3 regions yielded the TCR beta libraries. TCRdb processed the multiplex PCR reads anew with MiXCR; each CDR3 protein has one entry. The sample consists of roughly 350,000 distinct CDR3 sequences, 15% to 20% of them appearing once. Only one count was recorded for this clonotype. The sample was also linked to a second study, of T cells in Graves' hyperthyroidism and ophthalmopathy.

The sequence was obtained from a woman under 30 with Graves disease. The sequenced sample was peripheral blood mononuclear cells (PBMCs), obtained at new diagnosis, from a patient treated with antithyroid drugs. This chain joins TRBV30 and TRBJ2-7; TRBD1 aligns across 8 bases. DNA of the CDR3: TGTGCCTGGAGTGTAGGGACAGGCTACGAGCAGTACTTC. Protein product: CAWSVGTGYEQYF.